This T cell receptor (beta chain) comes out of a study of CD8 T cells in Susac syndrome. TEMRA cells were FACS-enriched, unlike CD8+ and CD4+ T cells, which were negatively isolated. cDNA came from 0.5 to 1 ug RNA primed by random hexamers. From the immunoSEQ multiplex PCR reads, TCRdb called clonotypes with MiXCR, one entry per CDR3 protein. The top ten clones hold under 0.2% of a sample with some 130,000 distinct CDR3 sequences, over 90% of them seen once. The sequencing sample was made of CD8+ T cells from PBMCs. This TCR derives from a human donor with Susac syndrome.

CDR3 bases: TGCAGCGTTGAATGGGTGAACACCGGGGAGCTGTTTTTT. It specifies CSVEWVNTGELFF. V usage is TRBV29-1 and J usage is TRBJ2-2; no definite D call. This CDR3 is 13 amino acids long. The germline V gene has CDR1 SQVTM and CDR2 ANQGSEA. Trimming took 2 bases from V and 1 from J, leaving 5 bases between them.